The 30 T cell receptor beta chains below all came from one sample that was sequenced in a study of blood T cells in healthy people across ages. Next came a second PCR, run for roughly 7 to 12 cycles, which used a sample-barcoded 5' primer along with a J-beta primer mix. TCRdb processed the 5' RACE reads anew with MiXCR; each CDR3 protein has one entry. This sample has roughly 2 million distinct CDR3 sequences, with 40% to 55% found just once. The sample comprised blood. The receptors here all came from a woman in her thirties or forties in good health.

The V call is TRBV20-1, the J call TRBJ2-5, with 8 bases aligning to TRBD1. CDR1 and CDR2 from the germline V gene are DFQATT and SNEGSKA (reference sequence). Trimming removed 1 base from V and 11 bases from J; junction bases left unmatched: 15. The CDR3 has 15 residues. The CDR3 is CSARAPGGVYNEQYF. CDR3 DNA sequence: TGCAGTGCTAGAGCTCCAGGGGGCGTTTACAATGAGCAGTACTTC.

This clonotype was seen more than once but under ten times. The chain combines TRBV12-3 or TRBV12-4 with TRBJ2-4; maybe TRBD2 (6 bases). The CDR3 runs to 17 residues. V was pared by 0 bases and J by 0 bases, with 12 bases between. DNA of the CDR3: TGTGCCAGCAGTTTAGCGCGGGGAATACTAGCCAAAAACATTCAGTACTTC. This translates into CASSLARGILAKNIQYF.

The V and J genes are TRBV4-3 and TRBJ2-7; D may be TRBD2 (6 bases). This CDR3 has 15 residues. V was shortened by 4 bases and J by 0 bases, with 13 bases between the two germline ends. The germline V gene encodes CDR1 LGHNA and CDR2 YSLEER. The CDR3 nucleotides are TGCGCCAGCAGCCCCCGGGGGAAAAGCTCCTACGAGCAGTACTTC. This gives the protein CASSPRGKSSYEQYF.

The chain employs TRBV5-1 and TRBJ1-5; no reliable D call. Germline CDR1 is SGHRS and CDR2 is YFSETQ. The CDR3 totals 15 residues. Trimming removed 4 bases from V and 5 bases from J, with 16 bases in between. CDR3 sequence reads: CASSPAGGSDQPQHF. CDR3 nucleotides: TGCGCCAGCAGCCCAGCGGGAGGGTCGGATCAGCCCCAGCATTTT. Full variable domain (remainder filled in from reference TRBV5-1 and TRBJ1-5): KAGVTQTPRYLIKTRGQQVTLSCSPISGHRSVSWYQQTPGQGLQFLFEYFSETQRNKGNFPGRFSGRQFSNSRSEMNVSTLELGDSALYLCASSPAGGSDQPQHFGDGTRLSIL.

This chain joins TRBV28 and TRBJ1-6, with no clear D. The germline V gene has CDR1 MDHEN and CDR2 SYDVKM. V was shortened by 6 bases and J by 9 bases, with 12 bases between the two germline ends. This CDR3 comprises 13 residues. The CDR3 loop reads CASSTPSVSPLHF. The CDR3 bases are TGTGCCAGCAGCACCCCTAGCGTTTCACCCCTCCACTTT.

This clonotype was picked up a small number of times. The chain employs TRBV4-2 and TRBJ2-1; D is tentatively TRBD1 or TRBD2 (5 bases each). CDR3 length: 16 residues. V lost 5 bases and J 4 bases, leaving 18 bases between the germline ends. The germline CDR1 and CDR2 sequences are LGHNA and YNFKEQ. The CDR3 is CASSSRVGGTYNEQFF. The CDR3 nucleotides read TGTGCCAGCAGCAGCAGGGTAGGAGGAACTTACAATGAGCAGTTCTTC.

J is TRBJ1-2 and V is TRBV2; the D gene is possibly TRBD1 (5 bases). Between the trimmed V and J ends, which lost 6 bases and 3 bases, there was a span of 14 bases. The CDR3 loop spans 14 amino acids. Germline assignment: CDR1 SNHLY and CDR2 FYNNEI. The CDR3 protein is CASRGGLVDYGYTF. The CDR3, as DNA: TGTGCCAGCAGGGGGGGACTCGTGGACTATGGCTACACCTTC. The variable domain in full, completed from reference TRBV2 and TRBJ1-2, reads EPEVTQTPSHQVTQMGQEVILRCVPISNHLYFYWYRQILGQKVEFLVSFYNNEISEKSEIFDDQFSVERPDGSNFTLKIRSTKLEDSAMYFCASRGGLVDYGYTFGSGTRLTVV.

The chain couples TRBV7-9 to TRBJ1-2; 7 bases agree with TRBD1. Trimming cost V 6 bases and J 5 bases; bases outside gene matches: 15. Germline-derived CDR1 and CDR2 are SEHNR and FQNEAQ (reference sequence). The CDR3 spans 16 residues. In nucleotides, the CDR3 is TGTGCCAGCAGTATAGACCGGACAGGAGTATTATATGGCTACACCTTC. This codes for CASSIDRTGVLYGYTF. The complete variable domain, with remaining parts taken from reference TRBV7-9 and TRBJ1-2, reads DTGVSQNPRHKITKRGQNVTFRCDPISEHNRLYWYRQTLGQGPEFLTYFQNEAQLEKSRLLSDRFSAERPKGSFSTLEIQRTEQGDSAMYLCASSIDRTGVLYGYTFGSGTRLTVV.

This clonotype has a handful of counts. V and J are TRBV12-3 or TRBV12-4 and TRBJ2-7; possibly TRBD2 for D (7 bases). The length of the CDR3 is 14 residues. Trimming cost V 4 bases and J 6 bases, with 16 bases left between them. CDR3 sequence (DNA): TGTGCCAGCAGTTCTAGGGGGGGGCCTGGCGAGCAGTACTTC. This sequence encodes CASSSRGGPGEQYF.

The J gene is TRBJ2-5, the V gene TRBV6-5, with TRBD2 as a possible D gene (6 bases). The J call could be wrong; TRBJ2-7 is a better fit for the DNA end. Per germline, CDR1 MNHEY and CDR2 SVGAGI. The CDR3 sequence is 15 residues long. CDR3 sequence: CASRVGGPPSDEQYF. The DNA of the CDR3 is TGTGCCAGCAGGGTCGGGGGACCTCCTTCCGACGAGCAGTACTTC.

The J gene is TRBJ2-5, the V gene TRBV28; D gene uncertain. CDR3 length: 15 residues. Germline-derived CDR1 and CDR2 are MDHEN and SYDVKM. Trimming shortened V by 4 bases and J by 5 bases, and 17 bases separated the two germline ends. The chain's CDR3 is CASSSGTLHGETQYF. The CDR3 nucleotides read TGTGCCAGCAGTTCCGGCACCCTTCACGGGGAGACCCAGTACTTC.

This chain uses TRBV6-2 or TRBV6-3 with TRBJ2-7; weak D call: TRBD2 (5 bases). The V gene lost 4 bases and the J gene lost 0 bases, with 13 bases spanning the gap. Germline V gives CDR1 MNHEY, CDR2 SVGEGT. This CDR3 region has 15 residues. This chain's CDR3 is CASSSRTLSSYEQYF. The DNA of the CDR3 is TGTGCCAGCAGTTCCAGGACTCTTAGCTCCTACGAGCAGTACTTC.

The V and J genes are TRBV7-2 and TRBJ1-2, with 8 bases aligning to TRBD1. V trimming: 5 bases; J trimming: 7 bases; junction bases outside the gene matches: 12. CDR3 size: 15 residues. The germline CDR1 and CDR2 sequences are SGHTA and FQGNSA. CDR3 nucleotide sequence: TGTGCCAGCAGCCCTCGGACAGGGAGTGGCTGTGGCTACACCTTC. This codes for CASSPRTGSGCGYTF. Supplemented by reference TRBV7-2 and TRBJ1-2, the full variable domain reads GAGVSQSPSNKVTEKGKDVELRCDPISGHTALYWYRQSLGQGLEFLIYFQGNSAPDKSGLPSDRFSAERTGGSVSTLTIQRTQQEDSAVYLCASSPRTGSGCGYTFGSGTRLTVV.

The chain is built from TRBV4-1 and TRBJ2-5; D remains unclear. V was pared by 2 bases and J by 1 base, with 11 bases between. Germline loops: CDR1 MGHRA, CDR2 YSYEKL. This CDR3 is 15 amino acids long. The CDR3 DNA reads TGCGCCAGCAGCCAAACAGAGAACTTCCAAGAGACCCAGTACTTC. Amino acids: CASSQTENFQETQYF.

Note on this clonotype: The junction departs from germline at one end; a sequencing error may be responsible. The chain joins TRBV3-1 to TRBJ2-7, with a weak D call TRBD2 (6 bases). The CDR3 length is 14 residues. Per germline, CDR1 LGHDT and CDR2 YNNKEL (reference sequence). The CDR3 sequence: CASSQDLAGRELYF. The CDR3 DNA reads TGTGCCAGCAGCCAAGATCTCGCCGGACGGGAGCTGTACTTC.

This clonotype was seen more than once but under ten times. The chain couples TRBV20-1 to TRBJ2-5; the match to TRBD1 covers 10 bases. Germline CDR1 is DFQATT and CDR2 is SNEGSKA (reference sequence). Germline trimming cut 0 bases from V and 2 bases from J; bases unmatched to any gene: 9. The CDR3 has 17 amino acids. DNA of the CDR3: TGCAGTGCTAGAGATCCACCGGGACAGGGGAGGCAAGAGACCCAGTACTTC. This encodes CSARDPPGQGRQETQYF.

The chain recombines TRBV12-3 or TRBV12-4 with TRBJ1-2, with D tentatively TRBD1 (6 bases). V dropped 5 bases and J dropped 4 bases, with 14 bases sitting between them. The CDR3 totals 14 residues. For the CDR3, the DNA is TGTGCCAGCAGTAAACGGACAGATTCCTATGGCTACACCTTC. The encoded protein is CASSKRTDSYGYTF.

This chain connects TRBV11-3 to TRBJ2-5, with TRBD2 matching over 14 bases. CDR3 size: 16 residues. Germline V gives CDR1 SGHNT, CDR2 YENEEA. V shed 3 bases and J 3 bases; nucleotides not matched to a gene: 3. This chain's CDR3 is CASSLGLAGAKETQYF. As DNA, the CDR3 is TGTGCCAGCAGCTTGGGACTAGCGGGGGCCAAAGAGACCCAGTACTTC.

The CDR3 region is CSARKPGTGRYGIGNQPQHF. CDR3 nucleotides: TGCAGTGCTAGAAAACCTGGTACGGGGAGGTACGGGATAGGTAATCAGCCCCAGCATTTT. The gene calls are TRBV20-1 and TRBJ1-5, with D hard to call. Germline values: CDR1 DFQATT, CDR2 SNEGSKA (reference sequence). This CDR3 region has 20 residues. V was shortened by 2 bases and J by 4 bases, with 30 bases between the two germline ends.

The CDR3 loop reads CASSLGVLNTEAFF. CDR3 coding DNA: TGTGCCAGCAGCTTGGGGGTGTTGAACACTGAAGCTTTCTTT. The genes are TRBV11-2 and TRBJ1-1; possible D gene TRBD1, 5 bases. Germline V gene data show CDR1 as SGHAT and CDR2 as FQNNGV. V was trimmed by 3 bases and J by 0 bases, leaving 8 bases between them. The CDR3 has 14 residues.

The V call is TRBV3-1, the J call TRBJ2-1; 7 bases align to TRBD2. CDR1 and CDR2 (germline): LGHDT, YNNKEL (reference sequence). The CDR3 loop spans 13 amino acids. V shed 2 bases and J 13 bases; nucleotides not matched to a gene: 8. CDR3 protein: CASSQPGRETQFF. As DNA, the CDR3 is TGTGCCAGCAGCCAACCAGGGCGGGAGACCCAGTTCTTC.

CDR3 sequence (DNA): TGTGCCAGCAGGACAGGGGGCAGGAATGAGCAGTTCTTC. Protein sequence: CASRTGGRNEQFF. The chain employs TRBV12-3 or TRBV12-4 and TRBJ2-1; TRBD1 matches 10 bases. V dropped 6 bases and J dropped 7; count of bases not matched to a gene: 3. The CDR3 runs to 13 residues.

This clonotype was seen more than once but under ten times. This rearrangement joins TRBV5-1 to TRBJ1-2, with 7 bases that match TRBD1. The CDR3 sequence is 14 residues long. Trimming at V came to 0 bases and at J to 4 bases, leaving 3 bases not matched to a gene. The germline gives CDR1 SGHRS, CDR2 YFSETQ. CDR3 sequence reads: CASSLDGQVYGYTF. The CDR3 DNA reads TGCGCCAGCAGCTTGGACGGACAGGTCTATGGCTACACCTTC. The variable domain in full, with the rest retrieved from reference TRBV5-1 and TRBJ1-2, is KAGVTQTPRYLIKTRGQQVTLSCSPISGHRSVSWYQQTPGQGLQFLFEYFSETQRNKGNFPGRFSGRQFSNSRSEMNVSTLELGDSALYLCASSLDGQVYGYTFGSGTRLTVV.

The CDR3 coding sequence is TGTGCCAGCAGCTCTACTCCGGGGGGTGTAGGTTCACCCCTCCACTTT. Protein: CASSSTPGGVGSPLHF. V usage is TRBV7-2 and J usage is TRBJ1-6; D may be TRBD1 (5 bases). Germline loops: CDR1 SGHTA, CDR2 FQGNSA. V gave up 4 bases and J gave up 9 bases, with 19 bases separating them. The CDR3 has 16 amino acids.

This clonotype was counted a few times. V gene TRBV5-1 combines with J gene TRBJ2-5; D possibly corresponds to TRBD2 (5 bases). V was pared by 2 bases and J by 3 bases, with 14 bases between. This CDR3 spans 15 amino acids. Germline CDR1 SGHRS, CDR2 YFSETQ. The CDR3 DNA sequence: TGCGCCAGCAGCTTTTCGGGGAAGGCGGAAGAGACCCAGTACTTC. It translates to CASSFSGKAEETQYF. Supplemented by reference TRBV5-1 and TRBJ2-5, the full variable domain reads KAGVTQTPRYLIKTRGQQVTLSCSPISGHRSVSWYQQTPGQGLQFLFEYFSETQRNKGNFPGRFSGRQFSNSRSEMNVSTLELGDSALYLCASSFSGKAEETQYFGPGTRLLVL.

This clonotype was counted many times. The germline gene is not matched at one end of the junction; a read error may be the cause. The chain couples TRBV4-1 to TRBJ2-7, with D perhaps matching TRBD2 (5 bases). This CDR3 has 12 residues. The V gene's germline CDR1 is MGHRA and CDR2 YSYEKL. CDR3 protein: CASSQEGYEQYF. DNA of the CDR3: TGTGCCAGCAGCCAAGAGGGCTACGAGCAGTACTTC.

The CDR3 sequence: CASTSADGGTEAFF. CDR3 coding DNA: TGCGCCAGCACCTCAGCAGATGGAGGGACTGAAGCTTTCTTT. The rearrangement uses TRBV5-1 and TRBJ1-1; D is unclear. V was clipped by 6 bases and J by 5 bases, with 17 bases between them. Germline-derived CDR1 and CDR2 are SGHRS and YFSETQ. The CDR3 extends over 14 amino acids.

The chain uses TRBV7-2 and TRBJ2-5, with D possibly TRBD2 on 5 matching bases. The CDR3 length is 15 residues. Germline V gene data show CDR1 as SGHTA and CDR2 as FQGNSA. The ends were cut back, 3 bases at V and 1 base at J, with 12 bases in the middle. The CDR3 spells CASSFGNILQETQYF. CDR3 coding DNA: TGTGCCAGCAGCTTCGGGAATATTCTCCAAGAGACCCAGTACTTC. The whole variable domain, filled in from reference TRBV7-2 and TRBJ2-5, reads GAGVSQSPSNKVTEKGKDVELRCDPISGHTALYWYRQSLGQGLEFLIYFQGNSAPDKSGLPSDRFSAERTGGSVSTLTIQRTQQEDSAVYLCASSFGNILQETQYFGPGTRLLVL.

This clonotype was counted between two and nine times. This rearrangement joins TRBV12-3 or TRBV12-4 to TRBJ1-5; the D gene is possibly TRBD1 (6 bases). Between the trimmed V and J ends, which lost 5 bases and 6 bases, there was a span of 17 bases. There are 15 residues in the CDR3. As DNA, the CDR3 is TGTGCCAGCAGTAGTAGAGGGGGGGTTACTCAGCCCCAGCATTTT. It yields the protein CASSSRGGVTQPQHF.

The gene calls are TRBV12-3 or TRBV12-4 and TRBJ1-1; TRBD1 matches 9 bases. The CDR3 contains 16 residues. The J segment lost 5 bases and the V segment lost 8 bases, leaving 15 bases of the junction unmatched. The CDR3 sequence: CASAAGTGLPITEAFF. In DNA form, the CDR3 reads TGTGCCAGCGCGGCTGGGACAGGGCTTCCCATAACTGAAGCTTTCTTT.